Listed below are T cell receptor beta chains from one sample, sequenced in a study of blood T cells in healthy people across ages. From the 5' RACE reads, TCRdb called clonotypes with MiXCR, one entry per CDR3 protein. The profile covers roughly 1,500,000 distinct CDR3 sequences, with about 31% appearing a single time and 11% taken by the ten largest. Sequenced: blood. The origin of the receptors is a woman younger than 45 in good health. Both conserved end residues are part of each CDR3. A D gene is named only where the DNA matches it firmly. The listing skips clone size in some rows; elsewhere it reads once, few, many or a size class.

NA	TRBV28	TRBJ1-1	NA	14	CASSPPVRNTEAFF	TGTGCCAGCAGCCCGCCCGTTAGGAACACTGAAGCTTTCTTT
NA	TRBV5-1	TRBJ2-7	NA	16	CAGSFERSGQKGEQYF	TGCGCCGGCAGCTTTGAGAGGAGCGGCCAAAAAGGCGAGCAGTACTTC
NA	TRBV5-1	TRBJ2-2	NA	15	CASSPTGPYTGELFF	TGCGCCAGCAGCCCGACGGGACCTTACACCGGGGAGCTGTTTTTT
few	TRBV20-1	TRBJ2-1	TRBD2	16	CSARDHRSGGASEQFF	TGCAGTGCTAGAGACCATAGGAGCGGGGGGGCCAGTGAGCAGTTCTTC
few	TRBV20-1	TRBJ2-1	NA	12	CSAPRQSNEQFF	TGCAGTGCCCCCAGACAGTCCAATGAGCAGTTCTTC
NA	TRBV10-1	TRBJ1-3	NA	16	CASSGTSTSSGNTIYF	TGCGCCAGCAGTGGGACATCTACGTCCTCTGGAAACACCATATATTTT
NA	TRBV7-7	TRBJ2-3	NA	13	CASSIDSTDTQYF	TGTGCCAGCAGCATCGACAGCACAGATACGCAGTATTTT
few	TRBV10-3	TRBJ2-1	NA	17	CAISREGAPSYYNEQFF	TGTGCCATCTCTCGAGAGGGAGCACCTAGCTACTACAATGAGCAGTTCTTC
many	TRBV18	TRBJ2-1	NA	15	CASSRDDLGYNEQFF	TGTGCCAGCTCACGGGACGATTTGGGATACAATGAGCAGTTCTTC
NA	TRBV3-1	TRBJ2-5	NA	16	CASSQDRPGRLETQYF	TGTGCCAGCAGCCAAGATCGGCCAGGGCGTTTGGAGACCCAGTACTTC
NA	TRBV20-1	TRBJ1-6	TRBD1	15	CSATLRGTVYSPLHF	TGCAGTGCTACCTTAAGGGGGACAGTTTATTCACCCCTCCACTTT
NA	TRBV5-1	TRBJ2-1	NA	17	CASSLRGGDLRYNEQFF	TGCGCCAGCAGCCTCAGGGGAGGAGACCTAAGGTACAATGAGCAGTTCTTC
NA	TRBV5-1	TRBJ2-6	TRBD1	21	CASSSGTASGLTASGANVLTF	TGCGCCAGCAGCTCCGGGACAGCAAGCGGCTTAACCGCCTCTGGGGCCAACGTCCTGACTTTC
NA	TRBV6-5	TRBJ2-3	TRBD1	15	CASSDLGQGKDTQYF	TGTGCCAGCAGCGACCTTGGACAGGGGAAAGATACGCAGTATTTT
NA	TRBV3-1	TRBJ2-7	NA	13	CASSPTAGGPKYF	TGTGCCAGCAGCCCTACGGCTGGGGGCCCTAAGTACTTC
NA	TRBV20-1	TRBJ1-6	NA	14	CSASGELGNSPLHF	TGCAGTGCTAGCGGGGAATTGGGTAATTCACCCCTCCACTTT
NA	TRBV6-6	TRBJ2-2	NA	12	CASSSVAGELFF	TGTGCCAGCAGTTCGGTTGCGGGGGAGCTGTTTTTT
many	TRBV20-1	TRBJ1-5	NA	15	CSARDPRASEQPQHF	TGCAGTGCTAGAGATCCAAGGGCCTCGGAACAGCCCCAGCATTTT
many	TRBV12-3/TRBV12-4	TRBJ2-7	TRBD1	17	CASSLGSRRTGSYEQYF	TGTGCCAGCAGTTTAGGATCTCGGAGGACAGGGTCCTACGAGCAGTACTTC
few	TRBV28	TRBJ1-2	TRBD1	12	CASSFQGAGYTF	TGTGCCAGCAGTTTTCAGGGGGCCGGCTACACCTTC
many	TRBV7-9	TRBJ2-5	NA	15	CASSLGVIQEETQYF	TGTGCCAGCAGCTTGGGGGTCATACAGGAAGAGACCCAGTACTTC
NA	TRBV28	TRBJ2-5	TRBD2	18	CASSPRPSGLGLTKTQYF	TGTGCCAGCAGTCCACGACCATCGGGACTAGGTTTGACGAAGACCCAGTACTTC
NA	TRBV4-1	TRBJ2-3	TRBD2	18	CASSPLAANLRGRDTQYF	TGCGCCAGCAGCCCACTAGCGGCGAACCTCCGAGGCAGAGATACGCAGTATTTT
NA	TRBV20-1	TRBJ2-3	NA	14	CSAWTSTGTDTQYF	TGCAGTGCTTGGACCTCAACGGGCACAGATACGCAGTATTTT
NA	TRBV20-1	TRBJ2-2	NA	13	CSAVQGSGGELFF	TGCAGTGCTGTTCAGGGTTCGGGCGGGGAGCTGTTTTTT
few	TRBV28	TRBJ1-5	NA	16	CASSLEGWDSNQPQHF	TGTGCCAGCAGTTTAGAGGGCTGGGATAGCAATCAGCCCCAGCATTTT
few	TRBV20-1	TRBJ2-1	TRBD1	11	CSALGTDEQFF	TGCAGTGCTTTAGGGACAGATGAGCAGTTCTTC
NA	TRBV9	TRBJ1-2	TRBD1	15	CASSDRTGSPSGYTF	TGTGCCAGCAGCGACCGGACAGGGTCACCCAGTGGCTACACCTTC
NA	TRBV5-1	TRBJ2-5	TRBD2	16	CAGSLALAGGRETQYF	TGCGCCGGCAGCTTGGCCCTAGCGGGAGGAAGAGAGACCCAGTACTTC
few	TRBV6-2/TRBV6-3	TRBJ2-7	NA	15	CASSYPRGPSYEQYF	TGTGCCAGCAGTTACCCAAGGGGCCCTTCCTACGAGCAGTACTTC
NA	TRBV3-1	TRBJ1-2	NA	15	CASSQSGGSGYGYTF	TGTGCCAGCAGCCAAAGTGGGGGATCTGGCTATGGCTACACCTTC
few	TRBV12-3/TRBV12-4	TRBJ2-2	NA	15	CASSLSFSGTGELFF	TGTGCCAGCAGTTTAAGTTTTTCGGGCACCGGGGAGCTGTTTTTT
NA	TRBV30	TRBJ1-4	NA	14	CAWSVQWGAEKLFF	TGTGCCTGGAGTGTACAATGGGGAGCAGAAAAACTGTTTTTT
few	TRBV20-1	TRBJ2-3	NA	17	CSAPGQGSKYRTDTQYF	TGCAGTGCCCCGGGGCAGGGTAGCAAATATCGCACAGATACGCAGTATTTT
NA	TRBV20-1	TRBJ2-7	TRBD2	17	CSAQGASGGFSSYEQYF	TGCAGTGCTCAGGGGGCTAGCGGGGGCTTTAGCTCCTACGAGCAGTACTTC
NA	TRBV27	TRBJ2-1	NA	14	CASSLSVLGYEQFF	TGTGCCAGCAGTTTATCCGTCTTAGGGTATGAGCAGTTCTTC
many	TRBV5-6	TRBJ2-1	TRBD2	16	CASKLRGTSGHNEQFF	TGTGCCAGCAAACTACGCGGGACTAGCGGGCACAATGAGCAGTTCTTC
few	TRBV13	TRBJ2-3	NA	15	CASSRGRRNTDTQYF	TGTGCCAGCAGCCGGGGCCGGAGAAACACAGATACGCAGTATTTT
NA	TRBV7-8	TRBJ2-7	NA	14	CASSLEVRDGEQYF	TGTGCCAGCAGCTTAGAGGTCAGGGACGGCGAGCAGTACTTC
few	TRBV5-1	TRBJ2-7	NA	13	CASRITGNHEQYF	TGCGCCAGCAGAATTACAGGGAACCACGAGCAGTACTTC
few	TRBV3-1	TRBJ2-1	TRBD1	15	CASSPQGAEYNEQFF	TGTGCCAGCAGCCCGCAGGGGGCGGAATACAATGAGCAGTTCTTC
NA	TRBV19	TRBJ2-2	TRBD1	15	CASSIRTGDTGELFF	TGTGCCAGTAGTATACGGACAGGGGACACCGGGGAGCTGTTTTTT
NA	TRBV21-1	TRBJ1-2	NA	14	CASSRGTDQSGYTF	TGTGCCAGCAGCAGAGGGACAGACCAAAGCGGCTACACCTTC
few	TRBV10-3	TRBJ1-5	NA	17	CAISAEGRGARNQPQHF	TGTGCCATCAGCGCGGAGGGCAGGGGAGCCCGCAATCAGCCCCAGCATTTT
NA	TRBV20-1	TRBJ1-6	NA	13	CSAPQGYNSPLHF	TGCAGTGCTCCCCAGGGATATAATTCACCCCTCCACTTT
NA	TRBV5-1	TRBJ2-5	NA	13	CAGSLSPVETLYF	TGCGCCGGCAGCTTAAGTCCGGTGGAGACCCTGTACTTC
NA	TRBV29-1	TRBJ1-1	NA	14	CSAPLGGRGTEAFF	TGCAGCGCCCCCCTGGGGGGGCGCGGTACTGAAGCTTTCTTT
NA	TRBV27	TRBJ2-3	TRBD2	20	CASTLRIQRTSEISTDTQYF	TGTGCCAGCACCCTAAGAATTCAAAGAACTAGCGAGATTAGCACAGATACGCAGTATTTT
NA	TRBV21-1	TRBJ2-1	NA	18	CASSNVGHPTSSYNEQFF	TGTGCCAGCAGCAACGTCGGGCACCCGACAAGCTCCTACAATGAGCAGTTCTTC
NA	TRBV20-1	TRBJ2-7	NA	15	CSASSQLLGYYEQYF	TGCAGTGCTAGTTCTCAGCTCCTAGGATACTACGAGCAGTACTTC
NA	TRBV9	TRBJ2-3	TRBD2	16	CASSARAGGTTDTQYF	TGTGCCAGCAGCGCCCGAGCGGGAGGGACCACAGATACGCAGTATTTT
NA	TRBV30	TRBJ2-3	NA	13	CAWRKFGPDTQYF	TGTGCCTGGAGAAAGTTTGGCCCAGATACGCAGTATTTT
NA	TRBV12-3/TRBV12-4	TRBJ2-7	NA	14	CASSCSDVGYEQYF	TGTGCCAGCAGTTGCTCTGATGTTGGCTACGAGCAGTACTTC
NA	TRBV24-1	TRBJ1-2	NA	12	CATSDPDTGYTF	TGTGCCACCAGTGACCCGGACACCGGCTACACCTTC